This T cell receptor beta chain was found in a study of blood T cell repertoires in COVID-19. This clone was seen just once. CDR1 is MNHEY and CDR2 is SMNVEV in the germline V gene (reference sequence). The CDR3 spans 13 residues. V was pared by 4 bases and J by 12 bases, with 18 bases between. The method was immunoSEQ multiplex PCR; TCRdb's version includes in-frame clones alone and lacks a portion of them. The sample carries tens of thousands of clones, 89% recorded once. The rearrangement uses TRBV27 and TRBJ1-1; D possibly corresponds to TRBD1 (5 bases). The sequence came from a man aged 50-59 years with active COVID-19. The sequencing input was peripheral blood. The CDR3 sequence: CASSSLSVEGTFF. Here the CDR3 DNA reads TGTGCCAGCAGTTCTCTCTCTGTGGAGGGGACTTTCTTT.